This T cell receptor (beta chain) comes out of a study of shared clonotypes between healthy human individuals. V lost 5 bases, J lost 5 bases, and 1 base stayed unmatched. This CDR3 has 13 residues. Germline CDR1 and CDR2: SNHLY and FYNNEI. Several immunoSEQ plates received, in even portions, the genomic DNA of each subset. TCRdb's table, derived via immunoSEQ multiplex PCR, lists solely in-frame clones and lacks some. The sample includes approximately 1.5 million clones, about 98.5% of them seen just once. Findings of the study overall: Researchers sampled blood only, noting tissue repertoires likely differ.

Points on this clone: Its specificity is not known. Other DNA sequences within the sample encode an identical CDR3.

This receptor was obtained from a man aged 25 to 40 in good health. Specimen: naive CD4+ T cells sorted from blood. Subset given: CD45RA+ positively selected. The chain combines TRBV2 with TRBJ2-2, with 8 positions matching TRBD1. CDR3 protein: CASSRTGTGELFF. DNA for the CDR3: TGTGCCAGCAGTAGGACAGGGACCGGGGAGCTGTTTTTT.